This TCR beta chain stems from a study of beta chain features in type 1 diabetes. Each sorted population was over 98% pure. Study-wide points: For patients and controls alike, PCR might favor shorter templates to the same degree. VDJ junctions from patients with type 1 diabetes contained fewer insertions and more deletions.

As for this clone: Its target is unknown.

Reverse transcribing all isolated RNA meant expressed TCRB transcripts were sequenced. Produced via immunoSEQ multiplex PCR; TCRdb's table is partial and in-frame only. The sample includes more than 30,000 clones, about 65% of them seen just once. Germline V gene data show CDR1 as KGHSH and CDR2 as LQKENI. Trimming removed 0 bases at V and 0 bases at J, with 17 bases between. This CDR3 is built from 18 residues. The rearrangement joins TRBV18 to TRBJ2-5; D ambiguous. The clonotype originates from a woman aged 25-40 years in good health. The sample was Tregs from blood. In DNA form, the CDR3 reads TGTGCCAGCTCACCACCGATCAAGCGCCAGATGTACCAAGAGACCCAGTACTTC. This codes for CASSPPIKRQMYQETQYF.